These 29 T cell receptor delta chains share one sample of origin, sequenced in a study of delta chains in infants with herpesvirus infections. Reverse transcription of PBMC RNA used primers specific for the gamma and delta chains. TCRdb called clones from the RT-PCR reads again using CATT. The sample has roughly 3,300 delta-chain clones; 32% are singletons. Sample: peripheral blood, taken at time point 3 of longitudinal follow-up. The receptor set was obtained from a human donor who was a Ugandan infant, either HIV-exposed or HIV-unexposed (not recorded which).

CDR3 coding DNA: TGTGCCTGTGACATAGTACGTACTGGGGGATACCCGAGCTCCTGGGACACCCGACAGATGTTTTTC. Translating it yields CACDIVRTGGYPSSWDTRQMFF. The gene calls are TRDV2 and TRDJ3; 12 nucleotides agree with TRDD3. Germline V gene data show CDR1 as GEAIGNYY and CDR2 as EKD. The J segment lost 0 bases and the V segment lost 2 bases, leaving 13 bases of the junction unmatched. The CDR3 has 22 amino acids.

This clone has a single count. The V and J genes are TRDV2 and TRDJ3, with 8 bases that match TRDD3. This CDR3 contains 20 residues. With 0 bases clipped from V and 0 bases from J, the junction kept 9 bases outside the gene matches. Germline CDR1 is GEAIGNYY and CDR2 is EKD. This chain's CDR3 is CACDTWGYKPSSWDTRQMFF. DNA for the CDR3: TGTGCCTGTGACACCTGGGGATACAAACCCAGCTCCTGGGACACCCGACAGATGTTTTTC.

By share of the sample, this clone is medium-sized. CDR3 nucleotide sequence: TGTGCTCTTGGGGAAAAAGGCTGGGGGATACGCGAGTACACCGATAAACTCATCTTT. Its protein product is CALGEKGWGIREYTDKLIF. The chain couples TRDV1 to TRDJ1, with 12 bases that match TRDD3. There are 19 residues in the CDR3. The germline CDR1 and CDR2 sequences are TSWWSYY and QGS. After removal of 2 bases from V and 0 bases from J, the junction contained 10 bases not matched to a gene.

This clone showed up just a few times. The chain is built from TRDV1 and TRDJ1; 7 nucleotides agree with TRDD3. The CDR3 consists of 13 residues. Germline lookup yields CDR1 TSWWSYY and CDR2 QGS. The V segment lost 3 bases and the J segment 6 bases; nucleotides outside the gene matches: 4. The CDR3 coding sequence is TGTGCTCTTGGGGACTTGGGGGACTATAAACTCATCTTT. This gives the protein CALGDLGDYKLIF.

The V and J genes are TRDV1 and TRDJ1; the match to TRDD3 covers 10 bases. This CDR3 contains 18 residues. From germline, CDR1 is TSWWSYY and CDR2 QGS. V dropped 4 bases and J dropped 1; count of bases not matched to a gene: 12. CDR3: CALGVFPGGYASTDKLIF. The CDR3 nucleotides are TGTGCTCTTGGGGTCTTCCCTGGGGGATATGCAAGCACCGATAAACTCATCTTT.

This clone was picked up a small number of times. The chain recombines TRDV1 with TRDJ1; 11 bases match TRDD3. Looked up from germline, CDR1 is TSWWSYY and CDR2 is QGS. The CDR3 is 21 amino acids. The trim removed 5 bases at V and 0 bases at J, leaving 20 bases unmatched. CDR3 sequence: CALGIPLPRMGDTGDTDKLIF. CDR3 sequence (DNA): TGTGCTCTTGGGATCCCCCTTCCTCGAATGGGGGATACGGGCGACACCGATAAACTCATCTTT.

The chain combines TRDV2 with TRDJ1, with TRDD3 identical over 10 bases. J lost 1 base, V lost 2 bases, and 3 bases had no gene match. Germline V gene data show CDR1 as GEAIGNYY and CDR2 as EKD. The CDR3 spans 15 residues. In nucleotides, the CDR3 is TGTGCCTGTGACATACTGGGGGATGCCACCGATAAACTCATCTTT. The encoded protein is CACDILGDATDKLIF.

This rearrangement joins TRDV1 to TRDJ1, with 9 bases lining up with TRDD2. V lost 1 base and J lost 0; bases outside the gene matches: 9. Germline assignment: CDR1 TSWWSYY and CDR2 QGS. This CDR3 has 18 amino acids. CDR3 DNA sequence: TGTGCTCTTGGGGAACCCCTTCCTACCTACCCGTACACCGATAAACTCATCTTT. This translates into CALGEPLPTYPYTDKLIF.

The rearrangement joins TRDV1 to TRDJ1, with 10 positions matching TRDD3. J gave up 12 bases and V 1 base, and 23 bases lay outside the gene matches. The CDR3 runs to 19 residues. CDR1 and CDR2 from the germline V gene are TSWWSYY and QGS. CDR3 in amino acids: CALGEPPTTGRGGYERVIF. CDR3 nucleotides: TGTGCTCTTGGGGAACCCCCTACCACGGGAAGAGGGGGATACGAAAGAGTCATCTTT.

With regard to this clone: One base away lies a much larger clone, so this may be a sequencing read error. The V gene is TRDV2, the J gene TRDJ1, with 9 bases fitting TRDD3. The ends lost 0 bases at V and 3 bases at J; junction bases unmatched: 1. In germline, CDR1 is GEAIGNYY, CDR2 EKD. The CDR3 length is 14 residues. DNA of the CDR3: TGTGCCTGTGACACCTGGGGATACGCCGATAAACTCATCTTT. Its protein is CACDTWGYADKLIF.

The chain joins TRDV2 to TRDJ2, with 12 bases aligning to TRDD3. This CDR3 spans 20 amino acids. CDR1 is GEAIGNYY, CDR2 EKD, per germline. Losses at the gene ends were 0 bases for V and 3 bases for J; bases not matched to a gene: 13. Here the CDR3 DNA reads TGTGCCTGTGACACCGTTCCCATACTGGGGGATACTCCTCTGACAGCACAACTCTTCTTT. It translates to CACDTVPILGDTPLTAQLFF.

The rearrangement joins TRDV1 to TRDJ2; tentative D call: TRDD3 (6 bases). The CDR3 has 23 residues. CDR1 is TSWWSYY, CDR2 QGS, per germline. The V gene lost 1 base and the J gene lost 3 bases, with 33 bases spanning the gap. CDR3 residues: CALGERFGEKGWGEPAMTAQLFF. The CDR3 region has the DNA TGTGCTCTTGGGGAACGGTTTGGGGAGAAGGGGTGGGGGGAACCCGCGATGACAGCACAACTCTTCTTT.

Details on this clone: A far larger clone is one base from this, pointing to a likely read error. The V gene is TRDV2, the J gene TRDJ1; 7 nucleotides agree with TRDD3. From germline, CDR1 is GEAIGNYY and CDR2 EKD. V shed 0 bases and J 4 bases; nucleotides not matched to a gene: 1. CDR3 length equals 13 residues. This CDR3 reads CACDTWGSDKLIF. The CDR3 coding sequence is TGTGCCTGTGACACCTGGGGGAGCGATAAACTCATCTTT.

The chain recombines TRDV1 with TRDJ1, with 7 bases fitting TRDD3. J lost 10 bases, V lost 4 bases, and 15 bases had no gene match. Germline V gene sequence: CDR1 TSWWSYY, CDR2 QGS. CDR3 length: 15 residues. The CDR3 spells CALGVKSWGTGGLIF. The CDR3 DNA is TGTGCTCTTGGGGTTAAAAGTTGGGGGACCGGAGGACTCATCTTT.

In this sample, this clone turned up a few times. Other nucleotide sequences in the sample specify the same CDR3. J is TRDJ2 and V is TRDV2; D is unresolved. V dropped 0 bases and J dropped 4 bases, with 8 bases sitting between them. The germline CDR1 and CDR2 sequences are GEAIGNYY and EKD. The CDR3 consists of 14 residues. The CDR3: CACDTIQRTAQLFF. In DNA, the CDR3 is TGTGCCTGTGACACCATACAAAGGACAGCACAACTCTTCTTT.

This clone showed up just a few times. The chain carries TRDV2 and TRDJ3, with TRDD3 identical over 11 bases. V lost 0 bases and J lost 1; bases outside the gene matches: 1. The length of the CDR3 is 18 residues. Germline V gene data show CDR1 as GEAIGNYY and CDR2 as EKD. CDR3 region: CACDTVGDTSWDTRQMFF. In nucleotides, the CDR3 is TGTGCCTGTGACACCGTGGGGGATACGTCCTGGGACACCCGACAGATGTTTTTC.

The chain combines TRDV2 with TRDJ3, with 8 bases lining up with TRDD3. The CDR3 covers 18 residues. V shed 0 bases and J 0 bases; nucleotides not matched to a gene: 3. CDR1 and CDR2 from the germline V gene are GEAIGNYY and EKD. The CDR3, as DNA: TGTGCCTGTGACACCCTACTGGGGGGCTCCTGGGACACCCGACAGATGTTTTTC. Translated: CACDTLLGGSWDTRQMFF.

This clone was observed a few times. The chain uses TRDV1 and TRDJ1; 9 bases align to TRDD2. The V and J ends lost 7 bases and 0 bases, in that order; junction bases with no gene match: 12. CDR3 length: 17 residues. Germline loops: CDR1 TSWWSYY, CDR2 QGS. The CDR3 DNA is TGTGCTCTTGCTCCTAGGCCTTCCTACGCTTACACCGATAAACTCATCTTT. This codes for CALAPRPSYAYTDKLIF.

This clone was recorded a few times. The CDR3 DNA reads as TGTGCCCTTATGGGGGGGGCCGGCCACTCTACCTTCACCGATAAACTCATCTTT. Its protein product is CALMGGAGHSTFTDKLIF. The chain carries TRDV3 and TRDJ1, with a possible D match to TRDD3 (6 bases). CDR3 size: 18 residues. Germline V gives CDR1 TVYSNPD, CDR2 GDNSRS (reference sequence). V was shortened by 5 bases and J by 1 base, with 29 bases between the two germline ends. The full variable domain, its missing parts supplied by reference TRDV3 and TRDJ1, is CDKVTQSSPDQTVASGSEVVLLCTYDTVYSNPDLFWYRIRPDYSFQFVFYGDNSRSEGADFTQGRFSVKHILTQKAFHLVISPVRTEDSATYYCALMGGAGHSTFTDKLIFGKGTRVTVEP.

The sample holds a few counts of this clone. The CDR3 here is CALGEQQVLLGPYGTDKLIF. The CDR3 DNA reads TGTGCTCTTGGGGAACAACAAGTCCTACTGGGGCCCTACGGGACCGATAAACTCATCTTT. The V call is TRDV1, the J call TRDJ1, with D possibly TRDD3 on 7 matching bases. V shed 1 base and J shed 2 bases, with 26 bases lying between them. CDR1 is TSWWSYY, CDR2 QGS, per germline. The CDR3 runs 20 residues.

This clone occurred a few times. V and J are TRDV1 and TRDJ1, with 8 positions matching TRDD3. V lost 1 base, J lost 0 bases, and 19 bases stayed unmatched. The length of the CDR3 is 21 residues. CDR1 and CDR2 (germline): TSWWSYY, QGS. The CDR3 protein is CALGEPSPVSTGGQYTDKLIF. Written as DNA, the CDR3 is TGTGCTCTTGGGGAACCTTCGCCCGTTTCTACTGGGGGTCAGTACACCGATAAACTCATCTTT.

This clone has a handful of counts. CDR3 sequence (DNA): TGTGCTCTTGGGGAACTTTCCTTATTACTGGGGGATGCCGCCGATAAACTCATCTTT. This gives the protein CALGELSLLLGDAADKLIF. The V gene is TRDV1, the J gene TRDJ1; 10 bases line up with TRDD3. Per the germline V gene, CDR1 is TSWWSYY and CDR2 is QGS. Trimming removed 0 bases from V and 3 bases from J; junction bases left unmatched: 13. The CDR3 consists of 19 residues.

This rearrangement joins TRDV1 to TRDJ1, with TRDD2 matching over 9 bases. This CDR3 region has 21 residues. Germline V lookup: CDR1 TSWWSYY, CDR2 QGS. Trimming removed 2 bases from V and 4 bases from J; junction bases left unmatched: 23. Here the CDR3 reads CALGEVAFLLPVEPALDKLIF. The CDR3 nucleotides read TGTGCTCTTGGGGAAGTGGCCTTCCTACTCCCTGTTGAACCGGCCCTCGATAAACTCATCTTT.

This clone is large. The V call is TRAV36/DV7, the J call TRDJ1, with 12 bases identical to TRDD3. V was clipped by 5 bases and J by 1 base; unmatched bases: 36. The CDR3 contains 25 residues. CDR1 VTNFRS and CDR2 LTSSGIE come from the germline V gene (reference sequence). CDR3 sequence (DNA): TGTGCTGTAGAGTTCCTACGCCTGGACTACGGAGTACGCCTGTACTGGGGGATACCCACCGATAAACTCATCTTT. Residues: CAVEFLRLDYGVRLYWGIPTDKLIF.

This chain links TRDV1 with TRDJ1, with D possibly matching TRDD3 (6 bases). Germline V CDR1 and CDR2: TSWWSYY, QGS. The CDR3 covers 19 residues. The V end was cut by 0 bases, the J end by 7 bases, with 27 bases between. The CDR3 sequence is CALGELCSTLGMEGGKLIF. The DNA for the CDR3 is TGTGCTCTTGGGGAACTATGCTCTACTCTGGGGATGGAAGGTGGTAAACTCATCTTT.

This clone is medium-sized. The chain couples TRDV1 to TRDJ1; 8 bases align to TRDD3. Germline V gives CDR1 TSWWSYY, CDR2 QGS. J gave up 1 base and V 4 bases, and 26 bases lay outside the gene matches. The CDR3 is 22 residues long. The CDR3 loop is CALGAAALRGEPYWGFTDKLIF. CDR3 nucleotide sequence: TGTGCTCTTGGGGCCGCAGCCCTACGGGGAGAGCCTTACTGGGGGTTCACCGATAAACTCATCTTT.

The table lists this clone with a few counts. The chain has TRDV1 and TRDJ1; 12 bases align to TRDD3. The CDR3 extends over 22 amino acids. The V and J ends lost 0 bases and 0 bases, in that order; junction bases with no gene match: 17. CDR1 is TSWWSYY, CDR2 QGS, per germline. CDR3 coding DNA: TGTGCTCTTGGGGAACTGCCCCCCAACTACCAGTACTGGGGGATACACACCGATAAACTCATCTTT. Translation: CALGELPPNYQYWGIHTDKLIF.

The J gene is TRDJ1, the V gene TRDV1; a weak D match, TRDD3 (6 bases). From germline, CDR1 is TSWWSYY and CDR2 QGS. CDR3 length: 19 amino acids. Trimming pared 3 bases from V and 3 bases from J, leaving 26 bases between. The CDR3 coding sequence is TGTGCTCTTGGGGACCCCGATACAAGATACGCCCTAGGGGCCGATAAACTCATCTTT. Translation: CALGDPDTRYALGADKLIF.

This clone appeared a few times. The chain employs TRDV1 and TRDJ1, with D tentatively TRDD3 (5 bases). This CDR3 spans 18 amino acids. Germline lookup yields CDR1 TSWWSYY and CDR2 QGS. V was trimmed by 2 bases and J by 6 bases, leaving 25 bases between them. This chain's CDR3 is CALGEGGPVLGDRYKLIF. The CDR3 DNA reads as TGTGCTCTTGGGGAAGGGGGGCCCGTACTTGGGGACAGGTATAAACTCATCTTT.